The present entry profiles one T cell receptor (beta chain) with its context. The CDR3 totals 17 residues. J was trimmed by 6 bases and V by 4 bases; bases with no gene match: 12. In germline, CDR1 is MNHEY, CDR2 SVGAGI. The data derive from a study of T cells after yellow fever vaccination. The overall study: The SMART-Seq v4 Ultra Low Input method served to prepare the low-cell-number fractions. Study-wide points: CD4 and CD8 compartments shared a small share of clonotypes, likely from convergent recombination. Most primary-vaccination clones recurred post-booster (roughly 96% CD4, about 87% CD8).

TCR cDNA, made by 5'RACE template switching, carried an added universal primer site and UMIs. TCRdb re-called the 5' RACE reads through MiXCR, storing one row per CDR3 protein. The sample lists roughly 100,000 distinct CDR3 sequences; 7.5% to 10% were seen once. This specimen was CD8+ T cells not binding an NS4B(214-222) dextramer, sorted from PBMCs, taken more than 14 days after the first yellow fever vaccination. The receptor's source is a man younger than 30 who received the YFV17D yellow fever vaccine. This chain uses TRBV6-5 with TRBJ2-2; 9 nucleotides align to TRBD1. The CDR3 coding sequence is TGTGCCAGCAGTTCTTTAAACAGGGGGCCGGACCCCGGGGAGCTGTTTTTT. Translated, it gives CASSSLNRGPDPGELFF.